This T cell receptor beta chain stems from a study of blood T cell repertoires in COVID-19. Overall study context: Nucleic acid was either cDNA or gDNA, and it came from T cells, B-cell-depleted T cells, or PBMCs.

Authors' processing steps: Estimates of nucleated cell counts were drawn from the amplification of reference gene primers. Measured with immunoSEQ multiplex PCR; TCRdb has only the in-frame clones, and not every one. The DNA was the basis for D and trimming; V, J and clone size are from that table. The profile covers hundreds of thousands of clones, with approximately 90% appearing a single time and around 12% taken by the ten largest. The CDR3 is 14 residues long. Germline V CDR1 and CDR2: SGDLS, YYNGEE. V gave up 0 bases and J gave up 8 bases, with 14 bases separating them. Sequencing input: peripheral blood. The gene calls are TRBV9 and TRBJ1-2; a weak D match, TRBD1 (5 bases). This TCR came from a woman younger than 30 who had recovered from COVID-19. The CDR3 bases are TGTGCCAGCAGCGTAGCGGGGGTGGAGGGCGGCTACACCTTC. It encodes CASSVAGVEGGYTF.